This entry is about one TCR beta chain. One Seattle source followed patients from active infection through their disease course. TCRdb's table, derived via immunoSEQ multiplex PCR, lists solely in-frame clones and lacks some. This table holds over 130,000 clones, 88% found once. The data were obtained in a study of blood T cell repertoires in COVID-19. For the study at large: Both acute and convalescent COVID-19 samples were obtained from the United States, Italy and Spain. The cDNA or gDNA used as material had been derived from T cells, B-cell-depleted T cells, or PBMCs.

The receptor was derived from a human donor with COVID-19, enrolled during active disease. The donor label of this sample is uncertain. Sequencing was performed on peripheral blood.

This CDR3 reads CASSQGSGTGNLEQYF. CDR3 coding DNA: TGTGCCAGCAGCCAAGGGTCCGGGACAGGGAATCTCGAGCAGTACTTC. The rearrangement links TRBV3-1 (or the pseudogene TRBV3-2) to TRBJ2-7; 9 bases fit TRBD1. The CDR3 spans 16 residues. The junction had 10 bases not matched to a gene; V was cut back by 1 base and J by 6 bases. The germline gives CDR1 LGHDT, CDR2 YNNKEL (reference sequence).